This T cell receptor beta chain was obtained from a study of OX40 agonist ivuxolimab in advanced cancers. This clone appeared a few times. Its target is unknown. Clones were sequenced by immunoSEQ multiplex PCR, and TCRdb holds only the in-frame ones, with some missing. The sample contains 37,000 or so clones, around 82% of which appear only once. V lost 7 bases and J lost 9, with 10 bases in between. The CDR3 is 12 residues long. Germline V CDR1 and CDR2: SEHNR, FQNEAQ (reference sequence). The study's findings and limits: With doses of 0.1-3.0 mg/kg, partial responders showed among the lowest clonal expansion.

The TCR originated in an adult with an advanced solid tumor such as melanoma, head and neck, liver or kidney cancer. This sample comprised CD4+ or CD8+ T cells sorted from blood, obtained in a trial of the OX40 agonist ivuxolimab. The chain links TRBV7-9 to TRBJ1-6; no reliable D call. CDR3 bases: TGTGCCAGCACCCGGTGGGGTTCACCCCTCCACTTT. It specifies CASTRWGSPLHF.